One sample yielded the 29 T cell receptor beta chains listed below, sequenced in a study of T cells in tumors after PD-1 blockade. The protocol was immunoSEQ multiplex PCR, while the TCRdb copy is restricted to in-frame clones and leaves out a portion. The repertoire holds approximately 45,000 clones, with 65% to 85% as singletons. This material consisted of PBMCs, taken before anti-PD-1 therapy. The source is a human donor with advanced basal cell or squamous cell carcinoma (not recorded which).

This clone has only a few counts. The chain is built from TRBV9 and TRBJ2-3, with TRBD2 matching over 12 bases. CDR3 length: 16 amino acids. V was pared by 0 bases and J by 2 bases, with 1 base of the junction left unmatched. CDR1 is SGDLS, CDR2 YYNGEE, per germline. In DNA, the CDR3 is TGTGCCAGCAGCGTAGCTAGCGGGGGGGCCACAGATACGCAGTATTTT. Translated: CASSVASGGATDTQYF.

The J gene is TRBJ1-1, the V gene TRBV7-6; TRBD1 agrees at 9 bases. Germline V lookup: CDR1 SGHVS, CDR2 FNYEAQ. V dropped 4 bases and J dropped 2; count of bases not matched to a gene: 5. This CDR3 spans 15 amino acids. The CDR3 loop is CASSSRQGVNTEAFF. DNA of the CDR3: TGTGCCAGCAGCTCCAGACAGGGGGTAAACACTGAAGCTTTCTTT. Looking up the rest from reference TRBV7-6 and TRBJ1-1 gives the full variable domain: GAGVSQSPRYKVTKRGQDVALRCDPISGHVSLYWYRQALGQGPEFLTYFNYEAQQDKSGLPNDRFSAERPEGSISTLTIQRTEQRDSAMYRCASSSRQGVNTEAFFGQGTRLTVV.

This chain uses TRBV4-2 with TRBJ1-6; D uncertain. Trimming took off 0 bases at V and 2 bases at J, with 11 bases between the two ends. Germline CDR1 and CDR2: LGHNA and YNFKEQ. This CDR3 comprises 17 residues. DNA of the CDR3: TGTGCCAGCAGCCAAGATTGGACGACCGCCTATAATTCACCCCTCCACTTT. This codes for CASSQDWTTAYNSPLHF.

The chain uses TRBV28 and TRBJ2-7, with a tentative D call TRBD1 (5 bases). The CDR3 is 11 residues long. Trimming removed 8 bases from V and 6 bases from J, with 11 bases in between. Germline V gene data show CDR1 as MDHEN and CDR2 as SYDVKM. The CDR3 nucleotides read TGTGCCAGCCTCGCAAGGGGCGAGCAGTACTTC. It encodes CASLARGEQYF.

This chain joins TRBV5-1 and TRBJ1-2, with a possible D match to TRBD1 (5 bases). The CDR3 consists of 16 residues. Trimming removed 2 bases from V and 0 bases from J, with 14 bases in between. Germline CDR1 is SGHRS and CDR2 is YFSETQ. The CDR3 DNA reads TGCGCCAGCAGCTTAGTGGAGGGGCGGCCTAACTATGGCTACACCTTC. Translating gives CASSLVEGRPNYGYTF.

CDR3 nucleotides: TGTGCCAGCAGCCCAAGGGGGACAGGGTGGGCCGAGCAGTACTTC. Encoded protein: CASSPRGTGWAEQYF. The chain combines TRBV7-9 with TRBJ2-7, with 9 bases lining up with TRBD1. The CDR3 has 15 residues. CDR1 is SEHNR and CDR2 is FQNEAQ in the germline V gene (reference sequence). J gave up 6 bases and V 5 bases, and 11 bases lay outside the gene matches.

The chain employs TRBV2 and TRBJ1-2, with D perhaps matching TRBD1 (6 bases). V lost 0 bases and J 4 bases, leaving 9 bases between the germline ends. Per the germline V gene, CDR1 is SNHLY and CDR2 is FYNNEI. The CDR3 loop spans 14 amino acids. The CDR3 DNA is TGTGCCAGCAGTGAAGCGTCGGGGGCCTATGGCTACACCTTC. Encoded protein: CASSEASGAYGYTF.

This chain uses TRBV7-9 with TRBJ2-3; 13 bases align to TRBD2. J gave up 3 bases and V 3 bases, and 3 bases lay outside the gene matches. Germline values: CDR1 SEHNR, CDR2 FQNEAQ (reference sequence). CDR3 length equals 16 residues. The CDR3 protein is CASSLTSGRRTDTQYF. The DNA of the CDR3 is TGTGCCAGCAGCTTGACTAGCGGGAGGCGGACAGATACGCAGTATTTT.

The chain has TRBV5-4 and TRBJ2-5, with 13 bases lining up with TRBD2. Germline V CDR1 and CDR2: SGHNT, YYREEE (reference sequence). This CDR3 has 15 residues. V lost 0 bases to trimming and J lost 5 bases; unmatched junction nucleotides: 1. CDR3 loop: CASSLELAGGETQYF. In nucleotides, the CDR3 is TGTGCCAGCAGCTTGGAACTAGCGGGGGGGGAGACCCAGTACTTC.

The rearrangement uses TRBV18 and TRBJ2-3; 8 bases are a match to TRBD2. Trimming cost V 6 bases and J 1 base; bases outside gene matches: 9. This CDR3 comprises 16 residues. The germline CDR1 and CDR2 sequences are KGHSH and LQKENI. The CDR3, as DNA: TGTGCCAGCTCCCCGGGGGCGGGAGGCGGCACAGATACGCAGTATTTT. This codes for CASSPGAGGGTDTQYF.

This chain uses TRBV11-3 with TRBJ1-1, with a possible D match to TRBD1 (5 bases). Germline CDR1 SGHNT, CDR2 YENEEA. V was trimmed by 3 bases and J by 5 bases, leaving 16 bases between them. The CDR3 runs 15 residues. The CDR3 nucleotides read TGTGCCAGCAGCTTTATTGCGGGGCATGGGACTGAAGCTTTCTTT. Its protein product is CASSFIAGHGTEAFF. The variable domain in full, completed from reference TRBV11-3 and TRBJ1-1, reads EAGVVQSPRYKIIEKKQPVAFWCNPISGHNTLYWYLQNLGQGPELLIRYENEEAVDDSQLPKDRFSAERLKGVDSTLKIQPAELGDSAVYLCASSFIAGHGTEAFFGQGTRLTVV.

This rearrangement joins TRBV28 to TRBJ2-1; a possible D gene is TRBD2 (7 bases). Germline CDR1 is MDHEN and CDR2 is SYDVKM. V was trimmed by 2 bases and J by 4 bases, leaving 15 bases between them. This CDR3 contains 16 residues. CDR3 bases: TGTGCCAGCAGTTTAACTCCCAGCGGGACATACAATGAGCAGTTCTTC. Its translation is CASSLTPSGTYNEQFF. Together with reference TRBV28 and TRBJ2-1, the CDR3 gives the full variable domain: DVKVTQSSRYLVKRTGEKVFLECVQDMDHENMFWYRQDPGLGLRLIYFSYDVKMKEKGDIPEGYSVSREKKERFSLILESASTNQTSMYLCASSLTPSGTYNEQFFGPGTRLTVL.

CDR3 coding DNA: TGTGCCAGCAGTAGGGACAGGGGCAATGAGCAGTTCTTC. Translated, it gives CASSRDRGNEQFF. The chain uses TRBV27 and TRBJ2-1; 10 nucleotides align to TRBD1. The germline V gene has CDR1 MNHEY and CDR2 SMNVEV (reference sequence). This CDR3 region has 13 residues. Trimming cost V 5 bases and J 6 bases; bases outside gene matches: 1.

The rearrangement joins TRBV4-1 to TRBJ2-1; D is possibly TRBD1 or TRBD2 (6 bases each). Germline loops: CDR1 MGHRA, CDR2 YSYEKL. There are 17 residues in the CDR3. Trimming took 3 bases from V and 0 from J, leaving 15 bases between them. The CDR3 DNA follows: TGCGCCAGCAGCCACGGGAAGGGGGGCCTCTCCTACAATGAGCAGTTCTTC. This translates into CASSHGKGGLSYNEQFF.

The chain has TRBV27 and TRBJ1-2; D remains ambiguous. Germline loops: CDR1 MNHEY, CDR2 SMNVEV (reference sequence). This CDR3 contains 13 residues. V was shortened by 0 bases and J by 5 bases, with 7 bases between the two germline ends. This CDR3 is CASSLSHGYGYTF. For the CDR3, the DNA is TGTGCCAGCAGTTTATCGCACGGGTATGGCTACACCTTC.

The V gene is TRBV7-6, the J gene TRBJ2-7; 10 nucleotides align to TRBD2. V gave up 1 base and J gave up 3 bases; unmatched junction bases: 6. Germline CDR1 SGHVS, CDR2 FNYEAQ. The CDR3 length is 16 residues. Here the CDR3 DNA reads TGTGCCAGCAGCTTAGATATAGCGGGAGGTAACTACGAGCAGTACTTC. It translates to CASSLDIAGGNYEQYF.

The chain is built from TRBV18 and TRBJ1-6; D perhaps matches TRBD1 (6 bases). Germline V gene data show CDR1 as KGHSH and CDR2 as LQKENI. V was pared by 5 bases and J by 15 bases, with 14 bases between. This CDR3 region has 12 residues. CDR3 in amino acids: CASSSITGLLHF. The CDR3, as DNA: TGTGCCAGCTCATCCATTACAGGGCTCCTCCACTTT.

This chain links TRBV5-4 with TRBJ2-2, with D unclear. Trimming shortened V by 4 bases and J by 6 bases, and 10 bases separated the two germline ends. The germline V gene encodes CDR1 SGHNT and CDR2 YYREEE (reference sequence). This CDR3 is 13 amino acids long. CDR3 loop: CASSPLRSGELFF. The CDR3 nucleotides read TGTGCCAGCAGCCCCCTGAGGTCCGGGGAGCTGTTTTTT.

V is TRBV6-2 or TRBV6-3 and J is TRBJ1-4; 11 bases are a match to TRBD1. Looked up from germline, CDR1 is MNHEY and CDR2 is SVGEGT. This CDR3 spans 19 amino acids. Trimming at V came to 2 bases and at J to 0 bases, leaving 8 bases not matched to a gene. The CDR3 is CASSYTTGTGGTTNEKLFF. DNA for the CDR3: TGTGCCAGCAGTTACACGACCGGGACAGGGGGGACAACTAATGAAAAACTGTTTTTT.

This clone came up a few times. V gene TRBV25-1 combines with J gene TRBJ2-7; D could derive from TRBD1 or TRBD2 (5 bases each). The CDR3 length is 13 residues. Germline V gene data show CDR1 as MGHDK and CDR2 as SYGVNS. Trimming left V 8 bases short and J 6 bases short, with 17 bases between. The CDR3 reads CASGRGVLGEQYF. CDR3 bases: TGTGCCAGCGGCAGAGGGGTCCTTGGCGAGCAGTACTTC.

This clone came up once. The chain has TRBV7-9 and TRBJ2-5; D is undetermined. The V gene lost 5 bases and the J gene lost 0 bases, with 1 base spanning the gap. The CDR3 consists of 11 residues. Germline V lookup: CDR1 SEHNR, CDR2 FQNEAQ (reference sequence). The DNA for the CDR3 is TGTGCCAGCAGCAACCAAGAGACCCAGTACTTC. Translated: CASSNQETQYF.

The J gene is TRBJ2-1, the V gene TRBV4-1; 7 bases map to TRBD2. After removal of 8 bases from V and 7 bases from J, the junction contained 8 bases not matched to a gene. The CDR3 totals 13 residues. Germline V gene sequence: CDR1 MGHRA, CDR2 YSYEKL. This CDR3 is CASAGGSGNEQFF. CDR3 nucleotides: TGCGCCAGCGCGGGCGGGAGTGGGAATGAGCAGTTCTTC.

The rearrangement joins TRBV30 to TRBJ1-1; no reliable D call. The CDR3 spans 15 residues. Germline-derived CDR1 and CDR2 are GTSNPN and SVGIG (reference sequence). Trimming removed 4 bases from V and 3 bases from J, with 18 bases in between. The chain's CDR3 is CAWTPGGRIDTEAFF. DNA of the CDR3: TGTGCCTGGACCCCGGGAGGCAGGATTGACACTGAAGCTTTCTTT.

The DNA for the CDR3 is TGTGCCACCCGGAGGGACTTTAGCACAGATACGCAGTATTTT. Protein product: CATRRDFSTDTQYF. This sequence joins TRBV6-4 and TRBJ2-3; D may be TRBD2 (6 bases). This CDR3 has 14 amino acids. CDR1 is MRHNA, CDR2 SNTAGT, per germline. The ends were cut back, 10 bases at V and 0 bases at J, with 14 bases in the middle.

The chain joins TRBV4-1 to TRBJ2-7, with 10 bases fitting TRBD1. Germline trimming cut 4 bases from V and 5 bases from J; bases unmatched to any gene: 5. In germline, CDR1 is MGHRA, CDR2 YSYEKL. This CDR3 has 14 residues. DNA of the CDR3: TGCGCCAGCAGCCGTGGACAGGGGGGGGACGAGCAGTACTTC. Translating it yields CASSRGQGGDEQYF.

V usage is TRBV19 and J usage is TRBJ2-3; a possible D gene is TRBD1 (6 bases). CDR3 length equals 13 residues. The V end lost 5 bases, the J end lost 4 bases, and 10 bases lay between the germline ends. Germline lookup yields CDR1 LNHDA and CDR2 SQIVND (reference sequence). The CDR3 nucleotides are TGTGCCAGTAGTTTACAGGGCCCAGATACGCAGTATTTT. It is translated as CASSLQGPDTQYF.

The chain uses TRBV29-1 and TRBJ1-1; no reliable D call. Germline V CDR1 and CDR2: SQVTM, ANQGSEA. Trimming removed 6 bases from V and 2 bases from J, with 16 bases in between. The CDR3 loop spans 14 amino acids. This chain's CDR3 is CSVRDLRPNTEAFF. The CDR3 region has the DNA TGCAGCGTCCGCGATCTTAGACCAAACACTGAAGCTTTCTTT.

This clone occurred a few times. This chain joins TRBV7-5 and TRBJ1-1. TRBV7-5 is assigned pseudogene status. The CDR3 extends over 16 amino acids. CDR3 amino acids: CARSPSDRGLGTEAFF. For the CDR3, the DNA is TGTGCCAGAAGCCCCAGTGATCGGGGGTTGGGCACTGAAGCTTTCTTT.

The sample holds one count of this clone. This chain joins TRBV6-4 and TRBJ2-7; TRBD1 agrees at 8 bases. The germline V gene has CDR1 MRHNA and CDR2 SNTAGT. The CDR3 is 17 residues long. The junction had 14 bases not matched to a gene; V was cut back by 1 base and J by 6 bases. The CDR3 spells CASSDFLFKDRVREQYF. CDR3 DNA sequence: TGTGCCAGCAGTGACTTTCTTTTCAAGGACAGGGTCCGCGAGCAGTACTTC.